The next 15 T cell receptor beta chains were all read from a single sample in a study of blood T cell repertoires in COVID-19. Libraries were prepared by immunoSEQ multiplex PCR; TCRdb keeps only in-frame clonotypes and omits some of them. The repertoire holds about 42,000 clones, with 76% as singletons. Sequencing used peripheral blood. Receptors originate from a man older than 75 with acute or convalescent COVID-19.

CDR3 amino acids: CASSKKGASGTDTQYF. The DNA of the CDR3 is TGTGCCAGCAGCAAAAAAGGGGCTAGCGGCACAGATACGCAGTATTTT. The genes are TRBV21-1 and TRBJ2-3; TRBD2, the table's D call, lacks a check against the DNA. TRBV21-1 is labeled a pseudogene. The length of the CDR3 is 16 residues.

This clone occurred many times. This chain uses TRBV27 with TRBJ1-2; TRBD1 matches 8 bases. The V and J ends lost 0 bases and 7 bases, in that order; junction bases with no gene match: 1. Per the germline V gene, CDR1 is MNHEY and CDR2 is SMNVEV (reference sequence). CDR3 length: 13 amino acids. CDR3 sequence: CASSLSTGGGYTF. Written as DNA, the CDR3 is TGTGCCAGCAGTTTATCCACAGGGGGTGGCTACACCTTC.

This rearrangement joins TRBV7-2 to TRBJ2-2, with TRBD2 as a possible D gene (5 bases). V dropped 5 bases and J dropped 0 bases, with 7 bases sitting between them. Germline lookup yields CDR1 SGHTA and CDR2 FQGNSA. The CDR3 consists of 14 residues. CDR3 DNA sequence: TGTGCCAGCAGCCTCGGGGCGAACACCGGGGAGCTGTTTTTT. As protein: CASSLGANTGELFF.

This clone was recorded once. The gene calls are TRBV19 and TRBJ1-2; TRBD1 matches 9 bases. Losses at the gene ends were 10 bases for V and 5 bases for J; bases not matched to a gene: 11. This CDR3 is built from 14 residues. Germline values: CDR1 LNHDA, CDR2 SQIVND (reference sequence). CDR3 bases: TGTGCCACCAGACCGGGACAGGGATTTTATGGCTACACCTTC. The encoded protein is CATRPGQGFYGYTF.

The genes are TRBV7-8 and TRBJ2-3; TRBD2 matches 7 bases. Germline CDR1 reads SGHVS; CDR2 reads FQNEAQ. V was pared by 1 base and J by 4 bases, with 14 bases of the junction left unmatched. The CDR3 extends over 18 amino acids. The CDR3 region is CASSLDFKAGVRSDTQYF. CDR3 nucleotide sequence: TGTGCCAGCAGCTTAGACTTCAAGGCGGGAGTTCGGTCAGATACGCAGTATTTT. Supplemented by reference TRBV7-8 and TRBJ2-3, the full variable domain reads GAGVSQSPRYKVAKRGQDVALRCDPISGHVSLFWYQQALGQGPEFLTYFQNEAQLDKSGLPSDRFFAERPEGSVSTLKIQRTQQEDSAVYLCASSLDFKAGVRSDTQYFGPGTRLTVL.

This chain links TRBV10-1 with TRBJ2-1; 7 positions agree with TRBD2. This CDR3 region has 15 residues. Per the germline V gene, CDR1 is WNHNN and CDR2 is SYGVQD (reference sequence). The trim removed 4 bases at V and 3 bases at J, leaving 6 bases unmatched. CDR3 sequence (DNA): TGCGCCAGCAGTGGGATACGGGGGGACTACAATGAGCAGTTCTTC. It is translated as CASSGIRGDYNEQFF.

The rearrangement links TRBV2 to TRBJ2-2; TRBD2 might be the D (7 bases). Germline V gives CDR1 SNHLY, CDR2 FYNNEI. Trimming took 2 bases from V and 4 from J, leaving 11 bases between them. This CDR3 spans 15 amino acids. The CDR3 DNA follows: TGTGCCAGCAGTGAAAGGGGGGGCGGCACCGGGGAGCTGTTTTTT. This encodes CASSERGGGTGELFF.

The J gene is TRBJ2-4, the V gene TRBV11-2; D call uncertain. This CDR3 spans 16 amino acids. The V gene's germline CDR1 is SGHAT and CDR2 FQNNGV. V lost 4 bases, J lost 0 bases, and 13 bases lay in between. Here the CDR3 reads CASSSSQAIAKNIQYF. CDR3 bases: TGTGCCAGCAGCTCGAGTCAGGCCATAGCCAAAAACATTCAGTACTTC.

V usage is TRBV4-2 and J usage is TRBJ1-5; D remains unclear. Trimming stripped 6 bases from V and 1 base from J, with 13 bases between. The CDR3 loop spans 15 amino acids. Per germline, CDR1 LGHNA and CDR2 YNFKEQ. CDR3 bases: TGTGCCAGCAGTCTGACCCCGGGAAGCAATCAGCCCCAGCATTTT. Translated: CASSLTPGSNQPQHF.

This clone has a handful of counts. This chain links TRBV12-3 or TRBV12-4 with TRBJ1-1; 7 bases match TRBD1. Unmatched junction bases numbered 6, after V lost 10 bases and J lost 4 bases. The CDR3 totals 12 residues. CDR3 in DNA: TGTGCCACCACAGGGGATTTCACTGAAGCTTTCTTT. Amino acids: CATTGDFTEAFF.

The gene calls are TRBV3-1 (or the pseudogene TRBV3-2) and TRBJ2-2; 10 bases align to TRBD2. Germline V CDR1 and CDR2: LGHDT, YNNKEL (reference sequence). V dropped 5 bases and J dropped 5; count of bases not matched to a gene: 17. The CDR3 length is 19 residues. In DNA, the CDR3 is TGTGCCAGCAGCTCCCTCCCCTGGCAAAGCGGGAGGGGAACCGGGGAGCTGTTTTTT. Translation gives CASSSLPWQSGRGTGELFF.

The rearrangement joins TRBV18 to TRBJ2-2, with D perhaps TRBD2 (6 bases). CDR1 is KGHSH, CDR2 LQKENI, per germline. V shed 3 bases and J shed 0 bases, with 8 bases lying between them. This CDR3 region has 15 residues. For the CDR3, the DNA is TGTGCCAGCTCACCCGGACTAACGAACACCGGGGAGCTGTTTTTT. This gives the protein CASSPGLTNTGELFF.

This clone occurred a few times. The sample contains more than one DNA sequence encoding this CDR3. The chain has TRBV12-3 or TRBV12-4 and TRBJ1-2; perhaps TRBD1 as D (6 bases). Deletions cut 5 bases from V and 8 bases from J, with 9 bases between. The CDR3 covers 11 residues. CDR3 sequence (DNA): TGTGCCAGCAGTCCAGGGACAGGCTACACCTTC. Protein product: CASSPGTGYTF.

V is TRBV14 and J is TRBJ2-1, with 11 bases aligning to TRBD2. This CDR3 comprises 15 residues. With 6 bases clipped from V and 3 bases from J, the junction kept 4 bases outside the gene matches. Germline lookup yields CDR1 SGHDN and CDR2 FVKESK. The CDR3: CASRHTSGSYNEQFF. CDR3 DNA sequence: TGTGCCAGCAGACATACTAGCGGGAGCTACAATGAGCAGTTCTTC.

This clone has just a few counts. The chain recombines TRBV24-1 with TRBJ2-5; maybe TRBD2 (6 bases). Trimming removed 0 bases from V and 5 bases from J, with 12 bases in between. Germline V gives CDR1 KGHDR, CDR2 SFDVKD. CDR3 length equals 15 residues. CDR3: CATSDLRGGVETQYF. For the CDR3, the DNA is TGTGCCACCAGTGATTTGCGGGGCGGGGTGGAGACCCAGTACTTC.